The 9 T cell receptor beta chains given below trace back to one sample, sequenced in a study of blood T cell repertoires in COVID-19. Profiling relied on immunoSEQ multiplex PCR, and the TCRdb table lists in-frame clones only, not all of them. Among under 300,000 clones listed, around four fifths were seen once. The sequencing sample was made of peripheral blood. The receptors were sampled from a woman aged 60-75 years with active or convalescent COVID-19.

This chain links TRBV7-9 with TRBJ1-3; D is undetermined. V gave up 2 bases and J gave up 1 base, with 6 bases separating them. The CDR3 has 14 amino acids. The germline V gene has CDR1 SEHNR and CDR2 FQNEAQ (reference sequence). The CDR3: CASSLSRSGNTIYF. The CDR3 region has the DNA TGTGCCAGCAGCTTATCGAGATCTGGAAACACCATATATTTT.

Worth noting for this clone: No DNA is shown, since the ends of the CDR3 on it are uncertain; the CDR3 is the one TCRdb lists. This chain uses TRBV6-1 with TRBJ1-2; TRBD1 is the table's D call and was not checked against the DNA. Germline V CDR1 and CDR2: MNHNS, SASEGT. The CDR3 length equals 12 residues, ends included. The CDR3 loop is CASSEVGQGNTF.

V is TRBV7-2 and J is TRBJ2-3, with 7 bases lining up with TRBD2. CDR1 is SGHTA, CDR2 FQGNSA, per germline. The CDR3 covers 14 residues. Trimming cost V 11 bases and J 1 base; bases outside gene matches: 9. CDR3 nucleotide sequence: TGTGCCCCGCCGGCGGGAGAGCGCACAGATACGCAGTATTTT. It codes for CAPPAGERTDTQYF.

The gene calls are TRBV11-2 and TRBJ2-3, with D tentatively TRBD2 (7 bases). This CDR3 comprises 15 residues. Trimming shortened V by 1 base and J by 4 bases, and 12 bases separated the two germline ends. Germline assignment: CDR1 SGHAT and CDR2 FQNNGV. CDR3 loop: CASSLVQGRADTQYF. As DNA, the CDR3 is TGTGCCAGCAGCTTAGTCCAGGGGAGGGCAGATACGCAGTATTTT.

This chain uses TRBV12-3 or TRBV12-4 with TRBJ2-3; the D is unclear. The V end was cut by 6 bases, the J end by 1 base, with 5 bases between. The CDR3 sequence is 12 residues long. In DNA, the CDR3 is TGTGCCAGCAGGAAGCGCACAGATACGCAGTATTTT. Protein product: CASRKRTDTQYF.

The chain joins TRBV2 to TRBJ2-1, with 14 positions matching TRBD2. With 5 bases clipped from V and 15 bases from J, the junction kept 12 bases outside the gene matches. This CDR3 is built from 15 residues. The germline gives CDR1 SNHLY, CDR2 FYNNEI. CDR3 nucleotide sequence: TGTGCCAGCAGTCCCGGGACTAGCGGGGGTGGTAGACTGTTCTTC. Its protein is CASSPGTSGGGRLFF.

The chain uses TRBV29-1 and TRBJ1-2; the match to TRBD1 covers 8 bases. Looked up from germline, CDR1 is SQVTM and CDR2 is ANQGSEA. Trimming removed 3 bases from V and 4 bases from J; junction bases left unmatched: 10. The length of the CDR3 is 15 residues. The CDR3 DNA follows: TGCAGCGTTGACCGGACAGGGAATAAGGGCTATGGCTACACCTTC. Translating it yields CSVDRTGNKGYGYTF.

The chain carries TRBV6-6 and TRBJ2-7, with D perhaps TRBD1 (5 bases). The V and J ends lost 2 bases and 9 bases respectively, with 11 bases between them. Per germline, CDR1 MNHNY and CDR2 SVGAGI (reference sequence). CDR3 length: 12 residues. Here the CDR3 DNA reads TGTGCCAGCAGTTACGGGGCCTTGGTGCAGTACGTC. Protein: CASSYGALVQYV.

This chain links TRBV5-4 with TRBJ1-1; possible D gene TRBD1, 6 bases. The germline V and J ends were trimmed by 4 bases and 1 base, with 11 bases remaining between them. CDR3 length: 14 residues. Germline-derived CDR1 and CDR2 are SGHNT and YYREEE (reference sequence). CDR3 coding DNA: TGTGCCAGCAGCGGGAGGGGGGCGAACACTGAAGCTTTCTTT. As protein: CASSGRGANTEAFF.